One and the same sample provided the 23 T cell receptor beta chains below, sequenced in a study of cytomegalovirus exposure and HLA in healthy donors. The study ran its PCR with 60 Vbeta and 13 Jbeta primers. Sequencing was performed with immunoSEQ multiplex PCR; in TCRdb, only in-frame clones are kept and a portion is missing. The repertoire consists of 98,000 or so clones, with roughly 9.1% occurring once and the leading ten covering less than 6%. Material for sequencing was PBMCs. The receptors here all came from a man in his forties or fifties in good health and CMV-seropositive.

The chain combines TRBV28 with TRBJ2-2, with 12 bases aligning to TRBD1. The V and J ends lost 4 bases and 7 bases, in that order; junction bases with no gene match: 7. The length of the CDR3 is 16 residues. CDR1 and CDR2 from the germline V gene are MDHEN and SYDVKM. The CDR3 region is CASSSRGQGAIGELFF. CDR3 DNA: TGTGCCAGCAGTTCGAGGGGACAGGGGGCAATCGGGGAGCTGTTTTTT.

CDR3: CASSQELAGWYEQFF. Written as DNA, the CDR3 is TGTGCCAGCAGCCAAGAACTAGCGGGATGGTATGAGCAGTTCTTC. The genes are TRBV4-2 and TRBJ2-1; 10 nucleotides agree with TRBD2. With V trimmed by 0 bases and J by 8 bases, 4 bases remained unmatched. This CDR3 contains 15 residues. Germline loops: CDR1 LGHNA, CDR2 YNFKEQ.

This clone was observed a handful of times. The chain is built from TRBV5-1 and TRBJ2-5; D might be TRBD2 (5 bases). The length of the CDR3 is 15 residues. Trimming removed 2 bases at V and 0 bases at J, with 11 bases between. Germline V CDR1 and CDR2: SGHRS, YFSETQ. CDR3 loop: CASSFLAGNQETQYF. The DNA for the CDR3 is TGCGCCAGCAGCTTCTTAGCCGGGAACCAAGAGACCCAGTACTTC.

The chain combines TRBV5-4 with TRBJ2-5, with 11 positions matching TRBD2. Germline V CDR1 and CDR2: SGHNT, YYREEE (reference sequence). The CDR3 contains 16 residues. V shed 4 bases and J 3 bases; nucleotides not matched to a gene: 8. The CDR3 nucleotides read TGTGCCAGCAGCACGGGACTAGCGGCGTGGGAAGAGACCCAGTACTTC. It specifies CASSTGLAAWEETQYF.

This clone was seen more than once but under ten times. The chain links TRBV27 to TRBJ2-1, with 8 positions matching TRBD2. After removal of 3 bases from V and 4 bases from J, the junction contained 8 bases not matched to a gene. CDR1 and CDR2 from the germline V gene are MNHEY and SMNVEV (reference sequence). The CDR3 spans 16 residues. The CDR3 here is CASSFSGRTSYNEQFF. The CDR3 DNA follows: TGTGCCAGCAGTTTCAGCGGGAGAACCTCTTACAATGAGCAGTTCTTC.

This clone was recorded a few times. The V gene is TRBV4-1, the J gene TRBJ2-3, with 12 bases matching TRBD1. Germline V gives CDR1 MGHRA, CDR2 YSYEKL. The CDR3 has 17 amino acids. Trimming cost V 5 bases and J 2 bases; bases outside gene matches: 8. The CDR3 is CASSYSGDRGLTDTQYF. In nucleotides, the CDR3 is TGCGCCAGCAGCTACTCTGGGGACAGGGGGCTCACAGATACGCAGTATTTT.

This clone was found a few times. V is TRBV7-2 and J is TRBJ2-3, with TRBD2 matching over 7 bases. This CDR3 contains 16 residues. From germline, CDR1 is SGHTA and CDR2 FQGNSA. Trimming removed 4 bases from V and 4 bases from J; junction bases left unmatched: 11. The CDR3 DNA sequence: TGTGCCAGCAGCTCCATTGTATCGGGGGGTGCAGATACGCAGTATTTT. It specifies CASSSIVSGGADTQYF.

This clone appeared a few times. The chain combines TRBV27 with TRBJ2-7; possibly TRBD1 for D (6 bases). The CDR3 length is 12 residues. V was trimmed by 6 bases and J by 6 bases, leaving 12 bases between them. Germline CDR1 reads MNHEY; CDR2 reads SMNVEV (reference sequence). CDR3 DNA sequence: TGTGCCAGCAGAACAGGGCCACGCGAGCAGTACTTC. Its protein is CASRTGPREQYF.

The chain combines TRBV27 with TRBJ1-5; D gene ambiguous. This CDR3 region has 13 residues. Trimming left V 5 bases short and J 7 bases short, with 12 bases between. Germline loops: CDR1 MNHEY, CDR2 SMNVEV (reference sequence). CDR3 sequence reads: CASSHGFGQPQHF. The DNA for the CDR3 is TGTGCCAGCAGTCATGGGTTCGGGCAGCCCCAGCATTTT.

The chain recombines TRBV6-1 with TRBJ1-1; 7 bases fit TRBD1. Trimming removed 6 bases from V and 4 bases from J; junction bases left unmatched: 5. This CDR3 region has 13 residues. Germline lookup yields CDR1 MNHNS and CDR2 SASEGT. This chain's CDR3 is CASRQGTGTEAFF. The CDR3 bases are TGTGCCAGCAGACAGGGGACGGGCACTGAAGCTTTCTTT.

The chain recombines TRBV9 with TRBJ1-1; no reliable D call. Germline values: CDR1 SGDLS, CDR2 YYNGEE. V lost 4 bases and J 3 bases, leaving 7 bases between the germline ends. The length of the CDR3 is 12 residues. As DNA, the CDR3 is TGTGCCAGCAGCCCCACGGACACTGAAGCTTTCTTT. Translating gives CASSPTDTEAFF.

This clone was detected only a few times. The chain joins TRBV5-6 to TRBJ2-7; 7 bases are a match to TRBD1. V trimming: 2 bases; J trimming: 3 bases; junction bases outside the gene matches: 2. From germline, CDR1 is SGHDT and CDR2 YYEEEE. This CDR3 is 13 amino acids long. The CDR3 reads CASSFGQDYEQYF. The CDR3 DNA reads as TGTGCCAGCAGCTTCGGACAGGACTACGAGCAGTACTTC.

This clone has a handful of counts. The V gene is TRBV6-5, the J gene TRBJ1-5, with 7 positions matching TRBD1. CDR3 length: 13 residues. Trimming at V came to 6 bases and at J to 4 bases, leaving 3 bases not matched to a gene. CDR1 is MNHEY and CDR2 is SVGAGI in the germline V gene. CDR3 protein: CASSDRANQPQHF. In DNA, the CDR3 is TGTGCCAGCAGCGACAGGGCAAATCAGCCCCAGCATTTT.

This clone has a handful of counts. The rearrangement links TRBV5-1 to TRBJ2-7; the D is unclear. The CDR3 covers 13 residues. CDR1 and CDR2 (germline): SGHRS, YFSETQ. Trimming left V 0 bases short and J 8 bases short, with 12 bases between. The CDR3 nucleotides read TGCGCCAGCAGCTTGGCCTCGGATACTAAGCAGTACTTC. Its translation is CASSLASDTKQYF.

This clone has a handful of counts. The rearrangement links TRBV2 to TRBJ1-1, with a weak D call TRBD1 (6 bases). Looked up from germline, CDR1 is SNHLY and CDR2 is FYNNEI. Deletions cut 5 bases from V and 1 base from J, with 14 bases between. CDR3 length: 15 residues. CDR3 loop: CASSKGHRGNTEAFF. The CDR3 DNA reads TGTGCCAGCAGTAAGGGACATCGGGGGAACACTGAAGCTTTCTTT.

J is TRBJ2-1 and V is TRBV4-2; possible D gene TRBD2, 6 bases. Between the trimmed V and J ends, which lost 6 bases and 7 bases, there was a span of 19 bases. This CDR3 contains 15 residues. CDR1 is LGHNA, CDR2 YNFKEQ, per germline. CDR3 region: CASRPTRGSRNEQFF. CDR3 in DNA: TGTGCCAGCAGACCGACTAGAGGGAGTAGGAATGAGCAGTTCTTC.

J is TRBJ1-1 and V is TRBV5-1, with 8 positions matching TRBD1. Looked up from germline, CDR1 is SGHRS and CDR2 is YFSETQ. The CDR3 sequence is 17 residues long. The trim removed 0 bases at V and 1 base at J, leaving 8 bases unmatched. The CDR3 loop is CASSLAGPQGANTEAFF. Written as DNA, the CDR3 is TGCGCCAGCAGCTTGGCCGGACCTCAGGGGGCGAACACTGAAGCTTTCTTT.

This clone was seen more than once but under ten times. The chain carries TRBV27 and TRBJ2-5, with D hard to call. Germline-derived CDR1 and CDR2 are MNHEY and SMNVEV (reference sequence). The CDR3 has 11 residues. The V end lost 7 bases, the J end lost 3 bases, and 6 bases lay between the germline ends. CDR3 region: CASKYKETQYF. The DNA for the CDR3 is TGTGCCAGCAAGTACAAAGAGACCCAGTACTTC.

CDR3 bases: TGTGCCAGCAGTTACCGGACAGCCTACGAGCAGTACTTC. Amino acids: CASSYRTAYEQYF. The chain joins TRBV6-5 to TRBJ2-7; D may be TRBD1 (6 bases). CDR1 and CDR2 from the germline V gene are MNHEY and SVGAGI. V was shortened by 2 bases and J by 2 bases, with 7 bases between the two germline ends. This CDR3 is built from 13 residues.

This clone came up a few times. The chain couples TRBV7-2 to TRBJ2-5, with 8 bases that match TRBD1. The CDR3 totals 13 residues. The V and J ends lost 5 bases and 4 bases, in that order; junction bases with no gene match: 3. CDR1 and CDR2 from the germline V gene are SGHTA and FQGNSA. CDR3 sequence reads: CASSPTGVETQYF. As DNA, the CDR3 is TGTGCCAGCAGCCCGACAGGGGTAGAGACCCAGTACTTC.

A few counts support this clone. The J gene is TRBJ1-1, the V gene TRBV7-2; no firm D call. The CDR3 is 17 residues long. CDR1 SGHTA and CDR2 FQGNSA come from the germline V gene. Trimming cost V 3 bases and J 4 bases, with 21 bases left between them. As DNA, the CDR3 is TGTGCCAGCAGCTTTCCCATGACGGGGAGGGTGGGCACTGAAGCTTTCTTT. Translated: CASSFPMTGRVGTEAFF.

V gene TRBV5-1 combines with J gene TRBJ1-1; TRBD1 is a possible D gene (6 bases). The CDR3 consists of 14 residues. Germline CDR1 and CDR2: SGHRS and YFSETQ. Trimming removed 0 bases from V and 6 bases from J, with 12 bases in between. CDR3 sequence reads: CASSLEIQGAEAFF. DNA for the CDR3: TGCGCCAGCAGCTTGGAGATACAGGGCGCTGAAGCTTTCTTT.

This clone has more than one count but fewer than ten. The rearrangement uses TRBV29-1 and TRBJ2-7, with 12 bases fitting TRBD2. Germline CDR1 SQVTM, CDR2 ANQGSEA. The CDR3 consists of 14 residues. The junction had 7 bases not matched to a gene; V was cut back by 3 bases and J by 7 bases. The CDR3 reads CSVESPLAGGEQYF. The CDR3 region has the DNA TGCAGCGTTGAGTCCCCCCTAGCGGGGGGGGAGCAGTACTTC.